Shown below are 28 T cell receptor beta chains from a single sample sequenced in a study of blood T cell repertoires in COVID-19. Assay: immunoSEQ multiplex PCR; the TCRdb copy retains only in-frame clones and omits some. The sample has 150,000 to 200,000 clones; about 88% are singletons. Sequenced: peripheral blood. All receptors come from a young man with acute or convalescent COVID-19.

The chain couples TRBV12-3 or TRBV12-4 to TRBJ2-3; perhaps TRBD1 as D (5 bases). The CDR3 runs 12 residues. V was shortened by 6 bases and J by 4 bases, with 8 bases between the two germline ends. In DNA, the CDR3 is TGTGCCAGCAGCCAGGGTGCAGATACGCAGTATTTT. Translated, it gives CASSQGADTQYF.

This clone was seen a handful of times. The chain links TRBV14 to TRBJ2-7, with D possibly being TRBD2 (5 bases). CDR3 length: 14 amino acids. Between the trimmed V and J ends, which lost 4 bases and 7 bases, there was a span of 17 bases. Germline CDR1 reads SGHDN; CDR2 reads FVKESK. CDR3 in DNA: TGTGCCAGCAGCCTCTCCAGCGGTCGTAAAGAGCAGTACTTC. This translates into CASSLSSGRKEQYF. The complete variable domain, with remaining parts taken from reference TRBV14 and TRBJ2-7, reads EAGVTQFPSHSVIEKGQTVTLRCDPISGHDNLYWYRRVMGKEIKFLLHFVKESKQDESGMPNNRFLAERTGGTYSTLKVQPAELEDSGVYFCASSLSSGRKEQYFGPGTRLTVT.

The chain recombines TRBV7-9 with TRBJ2-2, with 10 bases fitting TRBD2. J gave up 7 bases and V 1 base, and 6 bases lay outside the gene matches. The CDR3 has 16 residues. Germline V lookup: CDR1 SEHNR, CDR2 FQNEAQ (reference sequence). Written as DNA, the CDR3 is TGTGCCAGCAGCTTAGTCGCGGCTAGCGGGGGCGGGGAGCTGTTTTTT. Amino acids: CASSLVAASGGGELFF.

The chain links TRBV7-9 to TRBJ2-1, with TRBD2 matching 7 bases. Per germline, CDR1 SEHNR and CDR2 FQNEAQ (reference sequence). CDR3 length: 13 residues. Unmatched junction bases numbered 3, after V lost 5 bases and J lost 5 bases. The CDR3 protein is CASSLGTNNEQFF. In nucleotides, the CDR3 is TGTGCCAGCAGCCTCGGGACTAACAATGAGCAGTTCTTC.

The chain couples TRBV6-5 to TRBJ1-1, with a tentative D call TRBD1 (5 bases). V shed 2 bases and J shed 11 bases, with 12 bases lying between them. CDR3 length: 12 amino acids. Germline V gene sequence: CDR1 MNHEY, CDR2 SVGAGI. This CDR3 is CASSYGQGWAFF. The CDR3 nucleotides read TGTGCCAGCAGTTACGGGCAGGGTTGGGCTTTCTTT.

The J gene is TRBJ2-7, the V gene TRBV2; 10 bases fit TRBD2. CDR3 length: 16 residues. The germline V gene encodes CDR1 SNHLY and CDR2 FYNNEI. V was clipped by 7 bases and J by 3 bases; unmatched bases: 12. CDR3 amino acids: CASTRVTSGAHYEQYV. In DNA form, the CDR3 reads TGTGCCAGCACCAGGGTCACTAGCGGGGCCCACTACGAGCAGTACGTC.

The chain carries TRBV19 and TRBJ1-5, with 8 positions matching TRBD1. CDR1 LNHDA and CDR2 SQIVND come from the germline V gene (reference sequence). The CDR3 spans 15 residues. V lost 4 bases and J lost 4; bases outside the gene matches: 6. CDR3 sequence reads: CASSRTQGGNQPQHF. For the CDR3, the DNA is TGTGCCAGTAGTAGAACACAGGGGGGAAATCAGCCCCAGCATTTT. Drawing the rest from reference TRBV19 and TRBJ1-5, the complete variable domain is DGGITQSPKYLFRKEGQNVTLSCEQNLNHDAMYWYRQDPGQGLRLIYYSQIVNDFQKGDIAEGYSVSREKKESFPLTVTSAQKNPTAFYLCASSRTQGGNQPQHFGDGTRLSIL.

This rearrangement joins TRBV28 to TRBJ1-4; D possibly corresponds to TRBD1 (5 bases). The V gene's germline CDR1 is MDHEN and CDR2 SYDVKM. Trimming shortened V by 3 bases and J by 8 bases, and 13 bases separated the two germline ends. This CDR3 contains 14 residues. The CDR3 DNA reads as TGTGCCAGCAGTTTCCCCATCGGACACGAAAAACTGTTTTTT. This translates into CASSFPIGHEKLFF.

The rearrangement links TRBV30 to TRBJ1-1, with D possibly being TRBD1 (5 bases). The CDR3 consists of 13 residues. Germline V gives CDR1 GTSNPN, CDR2 SVGIG (reference sequence). Trimming stripped 0 bases from V and 4 bases from J, with 9 bases between. CDR3: CAWSVWQGTEAFF. The CDR3 DNA sequence: TGTGCCTGGAGTGTCTGGCAGGGCACTGAAGCTTTCTTT.

The rearrangement links TRBV19 to TRBJ1-5; D gene uncertain. Germline lookup yields CDR1 LNHDA and CDR2 SQIVND (reference sequence). V lost 1 base and J lost 5, with 9 bases in between. This CDR3 contains 14 residues. CDR3 DNA: TGTGCCAGTAGTATAGGCGGTGGGTATCAGCCCCAGCATTTT. Translation gives CASSIGGGYQPQHF.

V and J are TRBV12-5 and TRBJ2-1, with TRBD2 identical over 10 bases. CDR3 length: 16 amino acids. V dropped 8 bases and J dropped 0; count of bases not matched to a gene: 7. In germline, CDR1 is LGHNT, CDR2 FRNRAP. Here the CDR3 reads CASKAGGGASYNEQFF. The CDR3 DNA follows: TGTGCTAGTAAAGCGGGAGGGGGCGCCTCCTACAATGAGCAGTTCTTC.

This chain uses TRBV2 with TRBJ2-3, with no clear D. Germline CDR1 SNHLY, CDR2 FYNNEI. CDR3 length equals 13 residues. Trimming removed 7 bases at V and 4 bases at J, with 12 bases between. As DNA, the CDR3 is TGTGCCAGCACGGCGGCTAGTCCAGATACGCAGTATTTT. It translates to CASTAASPDTQYF.

This chain uses TRBV30 with TRBJ2-4; 7 bases line up with TRBD2. V trimming: 5 bases; J trimming: 0 bases; junction bases outside the gene matches: 16. This CDR3 spans 18 amino acids. Germline V gives CDR1 GTSNPN, CDR2 SVGIG (reference sequence). The CDR3 bases are TGTGCCTGGTCGTCAGGCCTAGCGGTCCGGATAGCCAAAAACATTCAGTACTTC. It yields the protein CAWSSGLAVRIAKNIQYF.

This clone was seen once. The rearrangement joins TRBV11-3 to TRBJ2-2; D ambiguous. The germline gives CDR1 SGHNT, CDR2 YENEEA. The CDR3 covers 14 residues. V lost 1 base to trimming and J lost 1 base, with 4 bases between them. As DNA, the CDR3 is TGTGCCAGCAGCTTAGTTCAGAACACCGGGGAGCTGTTTTTT. Protein product: CASSLVQNTGELFF.

The chain couples TRBV5-4 to TRBJ1-6, with D possibly matching TRBD1 (6 bases). Germline assignment: CDR1 SGHNT and CDR2 YYREEE (reference sequence). CDR3 length: 14 residues. The V and J ends lost 4 bases and 6 bases respectively, with 11 bases between them. CDR3 sequence (DNA): TGTGCCAGCAGCCGCACGGACAGTAATTCACCCCTCCACTTT. Translating gives CASSRTDSNSPLHF. The whole variable domain, remainder taken from reference TRBV5-4 and TRBJ1-6, is ETGVTQSPTHLIKTRGQQVTLRCSSQSGHNTVSWYQQALGQGPQFIFQYYREEENGRGNFPPRFSGLQFPNYSSELNVNALELDDSALYLCASSRTDSNSPLHFGNGTRLTVT.

The chain carries TRBV7-3 and TRBJ2-2; possible D gene TRBD1, 5 bases. Trimming cost V 3 bases and J 8 bases, with 7 bases left between them. Germline V gene data show CDR1 as SGHTA and CDR2 as FQGTGA. CDR3 length equals 12 residues. The CDR3 reads CASSFRAGELFF. As DNA, the CDR3 is TGTGCCAGCAGCTTCAGGGCTGGGGAGCTGTTTTTT.

The V call is TRBV7-3, the J call TRBJ1-1, with a weak D call TRBD1 (5 bases). The germline CDR1 and CDR2 sequences are SGHTA and FQGTGA. Trimming took 1 base from V and 5 from J, leaving 11 bases between them. The CDR3 totals 14 residues. The CDR3 loop reads CASSLMGEGTEAFF. The CDR3 DNA is TGTGCCAGCAGCTTAATGGGGGAGGGGACTGAAGCTTTCTTT.

CDR3 sequence: CASNQGSTNEKLFF. The DNA for the CDR3 is TGTGCCAGCAATCAGGGATCCACTAATGAAAAACTGTTTTTT. V and J are TRBV7-9 and TRBJ1-4; weak D call: TRBD1 (5 bases). Germline V CDR1 and CDR2: SEHNR, FQNEAQ (reference sequence). The CDR3 length is 14 residues. The V gene lost 7 bases and the J gene lost 2 bases, with 11 bases spanning the gap.

The chain combines TRBV3-1 (or the pseudogene TRBV3-2) with TRBJ1-5; no firm D call. CDR3 length equals 19 residues. Germline V CDR1 and CDR2: LGHDT, YNNKEL (reference sequence). Trimming shortened V by 1 base and J by 1 base, and 20 bases separated the two germline ends. CDR3 amino acids: CASSQVTRRRRESNQPQHF. The CDR3 DNA reads TGTGCCAGCAGCCAAGTTACTAGGAGGCGACGAGAGAGCAATCAGCCCCAGCATTTT.

This rearrangement joins TRBV30 to TRBJ1-6; 8 positions match TRBD1. Trimming removed 2 bases from V and 9 bases from J; junction bases left unmatched: 9. The CDR3 consists of 15 residues. CDR1 and CDR2 from the germline V gene are GTSNPN and SVGIG (reference sequence). The CDR3 loop is CAWSPSTGAGSPLHF. CDR3 nucleotide sequence: TGTGCCTGGAGTCCATCGACAGGGGCTGGTTCACCCCTCCACTTT.

This chain joins TRBV4-1 and TRBJ1-3; D may be TRBD1 (6 bases). Trimming stripped 6 bases from V and 8 bases from J, with 17 bases between. There are 14 residues in the CDR3. Germline CDR1 MGHRA, CDR2 YSYEKL. This chain's CDR3 is CASSPGGGQDTIYF. The CDR3 region has the DNA TGCGCCAGCAGTCCCGGCGGGGGGCAGGACACCATATATTTT.

The chain is built from TRBV2 and TRBJ2-1; D unclear. The CDR3 totals 11 residues. The germline V and J ends were trimmed by 1 base and 9 bases, with 4 bases remaining between them. Germline assignment: CDR1 SNHLY and CDR2 FYNNEI. The CDR3 here is CASSEGAEQFF. CDR3 bases: TGTGCCAGCAGTGAAGGGGCTGAGCAGTTCTTC.

The gene calls are TRBV20-1 and TRBJ1-5; 7 positions match TRBD1. The CDR3 has 15 amino acids. Germline-derived CDR1 and CDR2 are DFQATT and SNEGSKA (reference sequence). V was pared by 3 bases and J by 4 bases, with 9 bases of the junction left unmatched. This CDR3 reads CSASSPGGRNQPQHF. The DNA for the CDR3 is TGCAGTGCTAGTTCCCCAGGGGGGCGAAATCAGCCCCAGCATTTT.

The V call is TRBV12-5, the J call TRBJ2-1, with D perhaps TRBD1 (7 bases). Germline CDR1 reads LGHNT; CDR2 reads FRNRAP. Trimming cost V 5 bases and J 4 bases, with 18 bases left between them. The CDR3 is made up of 16 amino acids. The CDR3 DNA reads TGTGCTAGTGGTCCCCCAGGGGGAGGCCTATACAATGAGCAGTTCTTC. Translated, it gives CASGPPGGGLYNEQFF. Based on the CDR3 plus reference TRBV12-5 and TRBJ2-1, the full variable domain is DARVTQTPRHKVTEMGQEVTMRCQPILGHNTVFWYRQTMMQGLELLAYFRNRAPLDDSGMPKDRFSAEMPDATLATLKIQPSEPRDSAVYFCASGPPGGGLYNEQFFGPGTRLTVL.

V and J are TRBV19 and TRBJ1-2; a possible D gene is TRBD1 (5 bases). This CDR3 spans 16 amino acids. The V and J ends lost 5 bases and 3 bases respectively, with 19 bases between them. Germline lookup yields CDR1 LNHDA and CDR2 SQIVND (reference sequence). The DNA of the CDR3 is TGTGCCAGTAGTTCAACGACAGCCTCTATCCACTATGGCTACACCTTC. Encoded protein: CASSSTTASIHYGYTF.

This clone was observed once. The chain has TRBV5-8 and TRBJ2-1; 12 bases are a match to TRBD2. The CDR3 loop spans 16 amino acids. Germline V gives CDR1 SGHTS, CDR2 YDEGEE. Losses at the gene ends were 4 bases for V and 5 bases for J; bases not matched to a gene: 7. In nucleotides, the CDR3 is TGTGCCAGCAGCCACTGGACTAGCGGGGACCACAATGAGCAGTTCTTC. Protein sequence: CASSHWTSGDHNEQFF.

The V gene is TRBV30, the J gene TRBJ2-5; TRBD1 matches at 12 bases. V shed 4 bases, J shed 5 bases, and the junction held 8 bases outside the gene matches. CDR3 size: 15 residues. The germline V gene has CDR1 GTSNPN and CDR2 SVGIG (reference sequence). CDR3: CAWTPGTGGRETQYF. CDR3 sequence (DNA): TGTGCCTGGACCCCGGGGACAGGGGGCAGGGAGACCCAGTACTTC.

This chain links TRBV7-2 with TRBJ2-5, with a tentative D call TRBD2 (5 bases). This CDR3 contains 12 residues. Trimming removed 6 bases at V and 4 bases at J, with 9 bases between. In germline, CDR1 is SGHTA, CDR2 FQGNSA. The CDR3 bases are TGTGCCAGCAGTACGAGCGGAGAGACCCAGTACTTC. It is translated as CASSTSGETQYF.